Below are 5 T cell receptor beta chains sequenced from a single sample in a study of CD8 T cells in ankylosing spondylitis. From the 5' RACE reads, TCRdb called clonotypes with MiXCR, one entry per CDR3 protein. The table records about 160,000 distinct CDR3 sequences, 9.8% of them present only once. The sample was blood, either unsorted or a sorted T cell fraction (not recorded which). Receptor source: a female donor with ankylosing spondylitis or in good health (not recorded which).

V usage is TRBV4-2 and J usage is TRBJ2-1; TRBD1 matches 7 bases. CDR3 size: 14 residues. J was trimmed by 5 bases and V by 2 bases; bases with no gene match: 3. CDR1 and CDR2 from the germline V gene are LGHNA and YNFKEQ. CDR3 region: CASSQLTGNNEQFF. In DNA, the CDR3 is TGTGCCAGCAGCCAACTGACAGGGAACAATGAGCAGTTCTTC.

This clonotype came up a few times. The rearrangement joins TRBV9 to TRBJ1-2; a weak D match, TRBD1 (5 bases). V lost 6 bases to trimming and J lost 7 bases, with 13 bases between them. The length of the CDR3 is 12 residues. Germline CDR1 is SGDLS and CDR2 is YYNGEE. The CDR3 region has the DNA TGTGCCAGCACCATGGGGACGGGTGGCTACACCTTC. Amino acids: CASTMGTGGYTF.

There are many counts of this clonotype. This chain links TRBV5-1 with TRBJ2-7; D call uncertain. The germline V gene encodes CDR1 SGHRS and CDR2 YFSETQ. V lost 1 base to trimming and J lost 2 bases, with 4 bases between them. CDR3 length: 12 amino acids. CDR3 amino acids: CASSLTPYEQYF. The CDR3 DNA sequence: TGCGCCAGCAGCTTGACCCCCTACGAGCAGTACTTC.

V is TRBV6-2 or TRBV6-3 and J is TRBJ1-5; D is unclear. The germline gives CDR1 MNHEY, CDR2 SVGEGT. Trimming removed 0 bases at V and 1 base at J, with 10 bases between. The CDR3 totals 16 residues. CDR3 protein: CASSYSNRWSNQPQHF. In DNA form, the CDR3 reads TGTGCCAGCAGTTACTCGAACCGGTGGAGCAATCAGCCCCAGCATTTT.

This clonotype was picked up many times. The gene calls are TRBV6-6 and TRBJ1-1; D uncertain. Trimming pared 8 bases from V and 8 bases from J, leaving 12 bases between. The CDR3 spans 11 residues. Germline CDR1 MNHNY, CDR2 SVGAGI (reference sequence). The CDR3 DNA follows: TGTGCCAGCGGCAAAAGGCCCGAAGCTTTCTTT. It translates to CASGKRPEAFF.